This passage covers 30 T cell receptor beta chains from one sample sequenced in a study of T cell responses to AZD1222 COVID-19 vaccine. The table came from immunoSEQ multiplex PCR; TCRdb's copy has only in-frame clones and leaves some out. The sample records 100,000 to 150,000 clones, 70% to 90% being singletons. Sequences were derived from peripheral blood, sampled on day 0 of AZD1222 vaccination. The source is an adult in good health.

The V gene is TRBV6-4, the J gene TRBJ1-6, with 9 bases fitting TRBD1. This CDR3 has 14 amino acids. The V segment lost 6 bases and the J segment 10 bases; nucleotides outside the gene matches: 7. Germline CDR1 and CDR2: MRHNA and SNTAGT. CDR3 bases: TGTGCCAGCAGCACACAGGGGGCTGGATCACCCCTCCACTTT. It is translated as CASSTQGAGSPLHF.

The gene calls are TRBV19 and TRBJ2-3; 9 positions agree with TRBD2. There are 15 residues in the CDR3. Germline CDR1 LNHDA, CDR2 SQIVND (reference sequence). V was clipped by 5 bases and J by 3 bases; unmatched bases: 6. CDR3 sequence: CASSRLAGMTDTQYF. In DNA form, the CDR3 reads TGTGCCAGTAGTCGTCTAGCGGGGATGACAGATACGCAGTATTTT.

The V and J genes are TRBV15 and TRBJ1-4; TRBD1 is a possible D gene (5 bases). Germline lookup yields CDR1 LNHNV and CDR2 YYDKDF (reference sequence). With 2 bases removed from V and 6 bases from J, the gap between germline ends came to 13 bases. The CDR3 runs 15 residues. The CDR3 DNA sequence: TGTGCCACCAGCAGACCTGGCGTAGGGGATGAAAAACTGTTTTTT. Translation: CATSRPGVGDEKLFF. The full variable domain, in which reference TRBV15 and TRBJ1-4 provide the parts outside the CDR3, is DAMVIQNPRYQVTQFGKPVTLSCSQTLNHNVMYWYQQKSSQAPKLLFHYYDKDFNNEADTPDNFQSRRPNTSFCFLDIRSPGLGDTAMYLCATSRPGVGDEKLFFGSGTQLSVL.

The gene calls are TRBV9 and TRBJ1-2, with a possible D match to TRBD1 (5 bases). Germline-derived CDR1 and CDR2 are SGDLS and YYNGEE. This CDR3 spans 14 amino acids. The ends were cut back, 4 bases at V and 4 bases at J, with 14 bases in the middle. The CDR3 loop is CASSPATGAYGYTF. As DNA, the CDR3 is TGTGCCAGCAGCCCCGCTACCGGGGCCTATGGCTACACCTTC. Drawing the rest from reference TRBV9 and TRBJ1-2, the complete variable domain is DSGVTQTPKHLITATGQRVTLRCSPRSGDLSVYWYQQSLDQGLQFLIQYYNGEERAKGNILERFSAQQFPDLHSELNLSSLELGDSALYFCASSPATGAYGYTFGSGTRLTVV.

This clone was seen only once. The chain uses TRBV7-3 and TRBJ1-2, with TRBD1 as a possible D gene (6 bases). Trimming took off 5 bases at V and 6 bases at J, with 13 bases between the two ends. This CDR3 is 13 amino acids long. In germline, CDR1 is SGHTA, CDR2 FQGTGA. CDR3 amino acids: CASSPTGNNGYTF. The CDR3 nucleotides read TGTGCCAGCAGCCCGACAGGAAATAATGGCTACACCTTC.

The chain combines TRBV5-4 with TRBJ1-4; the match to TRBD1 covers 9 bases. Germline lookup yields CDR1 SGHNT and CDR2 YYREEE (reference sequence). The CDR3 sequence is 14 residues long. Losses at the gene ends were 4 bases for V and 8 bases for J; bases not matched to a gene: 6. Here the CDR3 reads CASSLGGTGEKLFF. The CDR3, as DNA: TGTGCCAGCAGCCTGGGAGGGACAGGGGAAAAACTGTTTTTT.

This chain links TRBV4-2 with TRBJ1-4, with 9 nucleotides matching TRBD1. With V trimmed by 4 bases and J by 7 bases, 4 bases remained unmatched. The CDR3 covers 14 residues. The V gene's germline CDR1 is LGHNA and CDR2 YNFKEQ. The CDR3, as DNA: TGTGCCAGCAGCCTCGGACAGGGGACTGAAAAACTGTTTTTT. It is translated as CASSLGQGTEKLFF.

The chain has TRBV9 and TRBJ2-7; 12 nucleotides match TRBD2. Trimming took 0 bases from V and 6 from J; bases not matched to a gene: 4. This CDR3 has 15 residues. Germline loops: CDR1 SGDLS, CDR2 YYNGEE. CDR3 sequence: CASSVASGGDVEQYF. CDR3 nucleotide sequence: TGTGCCAGCAGCGTAGCTAGCGGGGGGGATGTCGAGCAGTACTTC.

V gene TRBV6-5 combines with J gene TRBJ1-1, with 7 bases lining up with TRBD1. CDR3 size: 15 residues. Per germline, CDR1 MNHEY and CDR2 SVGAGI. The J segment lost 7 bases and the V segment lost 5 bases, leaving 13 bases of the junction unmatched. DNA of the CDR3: TGTGCCAGCAGTATACAGGGGCCGCCTAGGTATGAAGCTTTCTTT. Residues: CASSIQGPPRYEAFF.

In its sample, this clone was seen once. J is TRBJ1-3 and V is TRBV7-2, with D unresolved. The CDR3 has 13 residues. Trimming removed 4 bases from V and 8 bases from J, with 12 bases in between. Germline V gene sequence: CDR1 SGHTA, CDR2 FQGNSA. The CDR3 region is CASSSSSEYTIYF. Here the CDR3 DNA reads TGTGCCAGCAGCTCAAGTTCCGAATACACCATATATTTT.

CDR3 in amino acids: CASSRQGVYGYTF. CDR3 DNA sequence: TGTGCCAGCAGTCGACAGGGAGTTTATGGCTACACCTTC. The chain couples TRBV6-5 to TRBJ1-2, with 7 bases aligning to TRBD1. The CDR3 consists of 13 residues. The ends lost 5 bases at V and 5 bases at J; junction bases unmatched: 5. The germline gives CDR1 MNHEY, CDR2 SVGAGI.

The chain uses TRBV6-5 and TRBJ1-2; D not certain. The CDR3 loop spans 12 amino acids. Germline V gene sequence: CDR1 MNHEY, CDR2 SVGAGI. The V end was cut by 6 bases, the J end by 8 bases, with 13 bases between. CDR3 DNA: TGTGCCAGCAGCCACACCTTCACGGGCTACACCTTC. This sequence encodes CASSHTFTGYTF.

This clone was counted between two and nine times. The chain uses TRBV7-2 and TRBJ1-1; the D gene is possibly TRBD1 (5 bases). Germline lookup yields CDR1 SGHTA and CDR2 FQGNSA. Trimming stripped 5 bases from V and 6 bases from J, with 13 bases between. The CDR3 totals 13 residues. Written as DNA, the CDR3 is TGTGCCAGCAGCCTCCCTCCGGGACCTGAAGCTTTCTTT. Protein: CASSLPPGPEAFF.

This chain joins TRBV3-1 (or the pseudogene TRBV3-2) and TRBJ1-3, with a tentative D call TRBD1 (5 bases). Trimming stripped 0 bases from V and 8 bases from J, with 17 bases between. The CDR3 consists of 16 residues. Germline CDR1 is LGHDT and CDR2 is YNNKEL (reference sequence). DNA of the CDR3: TGTGCCAGCAGCCAAGATACCGGGCAGGGTTTGGACACCATATATTTT. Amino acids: CASSQDTGQGLDTIYF.

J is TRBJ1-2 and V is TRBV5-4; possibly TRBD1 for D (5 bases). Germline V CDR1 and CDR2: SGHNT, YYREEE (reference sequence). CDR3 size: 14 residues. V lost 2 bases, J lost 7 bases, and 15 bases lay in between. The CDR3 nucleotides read TGTGCCAGCAGCTTCGCAGGGTATGAGGCTGGCTACACCTTC. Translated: CASSFAGYEAGYTF.

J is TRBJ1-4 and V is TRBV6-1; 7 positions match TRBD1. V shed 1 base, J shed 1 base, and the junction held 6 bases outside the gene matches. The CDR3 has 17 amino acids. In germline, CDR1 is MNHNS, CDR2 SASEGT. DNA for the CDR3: TGTGCCAGCAGTGAAGTCGCCCCAGGGGGAACTAATGAAAAACTGTTTTTT. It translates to CASSEVAPGGTNEKLFF.

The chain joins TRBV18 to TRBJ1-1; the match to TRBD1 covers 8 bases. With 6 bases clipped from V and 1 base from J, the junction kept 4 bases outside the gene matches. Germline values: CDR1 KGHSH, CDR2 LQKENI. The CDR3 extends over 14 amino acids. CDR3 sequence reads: CASSSTGGNTEAFF. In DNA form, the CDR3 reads TGTGCCAGCTCGTCAACAGGGGGGAACACTGAAGCTTTCTTT.

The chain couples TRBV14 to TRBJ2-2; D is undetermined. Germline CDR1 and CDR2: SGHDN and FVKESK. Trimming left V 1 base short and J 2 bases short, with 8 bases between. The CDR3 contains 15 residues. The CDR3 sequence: CASSQGPQNTGELFF. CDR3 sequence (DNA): TGTGCCAGCAGCCAAGGTCCCCAAAACACCGGGGAGCTGTTTTTT. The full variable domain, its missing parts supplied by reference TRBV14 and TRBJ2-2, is EAGVTQFPSHSVIEKGQTVTLRCDPISGHDNLYWYRRVMGKEIKFLLHFVKESKQDESGMPNNRFLAERTGGTYSTLKVQPAELEDSGVYFCASSQGPQNTGELFFGEGSRLTVL.

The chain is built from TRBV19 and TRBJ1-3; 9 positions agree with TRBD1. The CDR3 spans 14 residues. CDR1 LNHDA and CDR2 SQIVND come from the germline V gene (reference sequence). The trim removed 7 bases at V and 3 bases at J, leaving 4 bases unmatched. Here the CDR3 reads CASMDRGDGNTIYF. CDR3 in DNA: TGTGCCAGTATGGACAGGGGTGATGGAAACACCATATATTTT.

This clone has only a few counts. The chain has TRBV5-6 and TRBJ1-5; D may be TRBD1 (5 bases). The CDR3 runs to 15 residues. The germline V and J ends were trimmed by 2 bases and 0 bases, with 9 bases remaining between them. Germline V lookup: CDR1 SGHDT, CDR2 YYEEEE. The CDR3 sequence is CASSFRRGSNQPQHF. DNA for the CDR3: TGTGCCAGCAGCTTTCGAAGGGGTAGCAATCAGCCCCAGCATTTT.

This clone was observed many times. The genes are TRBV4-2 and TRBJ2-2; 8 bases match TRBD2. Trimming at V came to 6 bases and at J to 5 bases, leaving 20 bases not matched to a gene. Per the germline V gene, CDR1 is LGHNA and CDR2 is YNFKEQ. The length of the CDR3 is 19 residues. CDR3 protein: CASSPAPGTLAEGTGELFF. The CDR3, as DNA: TGTGCCAGCAGTCCAGCCCCGGGGACACTAGCGGAGGGAACCGGGGAGCTGTTTTTT.

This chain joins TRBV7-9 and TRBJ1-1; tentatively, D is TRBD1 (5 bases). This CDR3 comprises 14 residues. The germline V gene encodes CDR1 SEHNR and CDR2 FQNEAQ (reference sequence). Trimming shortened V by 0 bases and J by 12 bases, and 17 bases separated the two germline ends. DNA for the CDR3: TGTGCCAGCAGCTTAGCCAATGTCGCAGGGCGCACTTTCTTT. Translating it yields CASSLANVAGRTFF.

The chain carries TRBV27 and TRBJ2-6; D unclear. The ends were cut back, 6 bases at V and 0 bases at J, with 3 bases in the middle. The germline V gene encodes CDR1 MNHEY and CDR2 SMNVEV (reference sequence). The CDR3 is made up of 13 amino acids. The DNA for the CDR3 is TGTGCCAGCAGCAACTCTGGGGCCAACGTCCTGACTTTC. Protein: CASSNSGANVLTF.

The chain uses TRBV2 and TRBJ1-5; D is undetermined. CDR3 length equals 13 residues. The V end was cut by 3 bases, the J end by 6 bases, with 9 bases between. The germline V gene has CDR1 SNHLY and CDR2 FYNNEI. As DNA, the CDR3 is TGTGCCAGCAGTGAGGGTGAGGGTCAGCCCCAGCATTTT. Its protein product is CASSEGEGQPQHF.

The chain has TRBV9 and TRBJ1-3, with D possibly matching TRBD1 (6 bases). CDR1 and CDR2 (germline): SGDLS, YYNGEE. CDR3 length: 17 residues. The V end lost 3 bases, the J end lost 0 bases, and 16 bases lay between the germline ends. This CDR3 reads CASSEAGAGNSGNTIYF. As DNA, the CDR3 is TGTGCCAGCAGCGAGGCGGGGGCCGGGAACTCTGGAAACACCATATATTTT. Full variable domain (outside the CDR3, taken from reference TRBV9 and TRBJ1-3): DSGVTQTPKHLITATGQRVTLRCSPRSGDLSVYWYQQSLDQGLQFLIQYYNGEERAKGNILERFSAQQFPDLHSELNLSSLELGDSALYFCASSEAGAGNSGNTIYFGEGSWLTVV.

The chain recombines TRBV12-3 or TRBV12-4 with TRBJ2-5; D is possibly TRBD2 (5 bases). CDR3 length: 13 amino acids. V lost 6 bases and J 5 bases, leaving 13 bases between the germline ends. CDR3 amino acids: CASRTLGEETQYF. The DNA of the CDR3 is TGTGCCAGCAGGACACTGGGAGAGGAGACCCAGTACTTC.

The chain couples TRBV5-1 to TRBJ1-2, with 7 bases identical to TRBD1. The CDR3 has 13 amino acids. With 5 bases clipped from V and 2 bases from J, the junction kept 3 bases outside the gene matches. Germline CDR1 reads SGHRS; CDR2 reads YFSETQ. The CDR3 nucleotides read TGCGCCAGCAGGGCGACAGGGAACTATGGCTACACCTTC. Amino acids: CASRATGNYGYTF.

The CDR3 sequence: CASSDRLAGRLEQYF. DNA of the CDR3: TGTGCCAGCAGTGACAGACTAGCGGGGAGGCTCGAGCAGTACTTC. The V and J genes are TRBV27 and TRBJ2-7; 11 nucleotides line up with TRBD2. The germline V gene encodes CDR1 MNHEY and CDR2 SMNVEV (reference sequence). V lost 5 bases to trimming and J lost 6 bases; unmatched junction nucleotides: 9. The CDR3 runs 15 residues.

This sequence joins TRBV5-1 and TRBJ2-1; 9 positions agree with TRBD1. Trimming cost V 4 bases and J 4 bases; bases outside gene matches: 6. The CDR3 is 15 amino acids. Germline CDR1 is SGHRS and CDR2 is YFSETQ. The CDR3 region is CASSPGQGPYNEQFF. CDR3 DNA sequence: TGCGCCAGCAGCCCAGGACAGGGGCCTTACAATGAGCAGTTCTTC.

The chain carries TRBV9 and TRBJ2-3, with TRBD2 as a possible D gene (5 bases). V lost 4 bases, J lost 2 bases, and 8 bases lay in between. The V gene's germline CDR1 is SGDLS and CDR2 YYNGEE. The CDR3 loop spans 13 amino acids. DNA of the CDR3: TGTGCCAGCAGCCCCGGGGTCACAGATACGCAGTATTTT. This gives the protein CASSPGVTDTQYF.